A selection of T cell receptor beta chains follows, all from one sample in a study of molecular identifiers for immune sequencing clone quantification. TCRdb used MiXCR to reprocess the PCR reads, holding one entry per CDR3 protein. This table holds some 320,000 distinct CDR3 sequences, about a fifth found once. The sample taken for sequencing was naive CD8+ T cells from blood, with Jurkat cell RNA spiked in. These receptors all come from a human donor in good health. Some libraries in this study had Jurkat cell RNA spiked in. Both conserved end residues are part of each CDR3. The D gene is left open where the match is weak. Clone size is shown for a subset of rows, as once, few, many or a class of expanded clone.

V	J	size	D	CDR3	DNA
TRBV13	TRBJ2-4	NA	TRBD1	CASSPDRGQYIRYF	TGTGCCAGCAGCCCCGACAGGGGGCAGTACATTCGGTACTTC
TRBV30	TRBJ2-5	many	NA	CAWRTPAVETQYF	TGTGCCTGGAGAACGCCTGCGGTTGAGACCCAGTACTTC
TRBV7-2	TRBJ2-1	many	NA	CASSLYQVSYNEQFF	TGTGCCAGCAGCTTATATCAGGTCTCCTACAATGAGCAGTTCTTC
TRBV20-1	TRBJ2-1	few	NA	CSANGAAYNEQSF	TGCAGTGCTAACGGGGCGGCCTACAATGAGCAGTCCTTC
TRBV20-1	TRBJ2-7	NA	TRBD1	CSATQGAGEQYF	TGCAGTGCCACACAGGGGGCGGGGGAGCAGTACTTC
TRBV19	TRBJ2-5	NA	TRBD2	CASSIDGGSKKTQYF	TGTGCCAGTAGTATAGATGGCGGGAGCAAAAAGACCCAGTACTTC
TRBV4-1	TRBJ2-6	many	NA	CASSQEDPQVSGANVLTF	TGCGCCAGCAGCCAAGAGGACCCGCAAGTCTCTGGGGCCAACGTCCTGACTTTC
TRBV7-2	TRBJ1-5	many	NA	CASSFGAYSNQPQHF	TGTGCCAGCAGCTTCGGGGCTTATAGCAATCAGCCCCAGCATTTT
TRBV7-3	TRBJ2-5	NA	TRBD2	CASSARTSGSAQETQYF	TGTGCCAGCAGCGCCAGGACTAGCGGGAGTGCACAAGAGACCCAGTACTTC
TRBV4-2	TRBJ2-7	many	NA	CASSPPDRAHEQYF	TGTGCCAGCAGCCCACCAGACCGTGCTCACGAGCAGTACTTC
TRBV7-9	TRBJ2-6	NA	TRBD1	CASSPHRTGVLFWANVLTF	TGTGCCAGCAGCCCCCACCGGACAGGGGTCCTGTTCTGGGCCAACGTCCTGACTTTC
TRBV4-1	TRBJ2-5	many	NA	CASSQAPQYQETQYF	TGCGCCAGCAGCCAAGCCCCCCAGTACCAAGAGACCCAGTACTTC
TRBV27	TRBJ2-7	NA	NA	CASAPGYSYEQYF	TGTGCCAGCGCTCCGGGATACTCCTACGAGCAGTACTTC
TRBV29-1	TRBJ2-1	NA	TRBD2	CSVVGPGGEQFF	TGCAGCGTTGTGGGTCCGGGAGGGGAGCAGTTCTTC
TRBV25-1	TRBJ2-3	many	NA	CASSDRASSYTDTQYF	TGTGCCAGCAGCGACCGGGCTAGCAGTTACACAGATACGCAGTATTTT
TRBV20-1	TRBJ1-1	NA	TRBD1	CSARDQPDRVPTEAFF	TGCAGTGCTAGAGACCAACCAGACAGGGTTCCGACTGAAGCTTTCTTT
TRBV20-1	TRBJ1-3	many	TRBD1	CSARRRGGQGVGNTIYF	TGCAGTGCTAGAAGGAGGGGGGGACAGGGAGTTGGAAACACCATATATTTT